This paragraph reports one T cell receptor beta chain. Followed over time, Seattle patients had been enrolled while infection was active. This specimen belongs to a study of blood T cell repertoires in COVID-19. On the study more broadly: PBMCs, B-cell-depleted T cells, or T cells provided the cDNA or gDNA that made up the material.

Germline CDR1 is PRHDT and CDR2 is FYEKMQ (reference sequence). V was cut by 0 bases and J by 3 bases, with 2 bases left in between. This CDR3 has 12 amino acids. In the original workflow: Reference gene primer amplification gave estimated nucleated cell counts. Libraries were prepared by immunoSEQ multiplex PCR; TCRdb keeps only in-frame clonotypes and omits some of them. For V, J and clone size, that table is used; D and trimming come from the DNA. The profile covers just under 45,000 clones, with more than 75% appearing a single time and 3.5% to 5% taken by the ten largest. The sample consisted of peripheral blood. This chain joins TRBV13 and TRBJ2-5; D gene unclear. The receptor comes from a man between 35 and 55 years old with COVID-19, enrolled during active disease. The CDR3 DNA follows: TGTGCCAGCAGCTTAGGCGAAGAGACCCAGTACTTC. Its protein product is CASSLGEETQYF.